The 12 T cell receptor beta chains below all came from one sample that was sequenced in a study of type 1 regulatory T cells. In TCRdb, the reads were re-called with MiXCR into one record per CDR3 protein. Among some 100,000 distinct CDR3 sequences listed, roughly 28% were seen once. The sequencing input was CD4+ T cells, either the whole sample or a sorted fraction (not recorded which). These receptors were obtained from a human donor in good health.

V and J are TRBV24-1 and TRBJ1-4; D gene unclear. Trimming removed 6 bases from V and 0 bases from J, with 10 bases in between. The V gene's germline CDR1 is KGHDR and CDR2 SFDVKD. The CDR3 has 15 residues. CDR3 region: CATSNGISTNEKLFF. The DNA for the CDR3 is TGTGCCACCAGTAATGGGATATCAACTAATGAAAAACTGTTTTTT.

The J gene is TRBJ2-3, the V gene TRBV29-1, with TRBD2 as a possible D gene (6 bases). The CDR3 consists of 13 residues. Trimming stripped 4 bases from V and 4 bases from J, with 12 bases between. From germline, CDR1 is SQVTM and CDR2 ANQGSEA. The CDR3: CSVVGGMADTQYF. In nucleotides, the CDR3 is TGCAGCGTTGTTGGGGGGATGGCAGATACGCAGTATTTT.

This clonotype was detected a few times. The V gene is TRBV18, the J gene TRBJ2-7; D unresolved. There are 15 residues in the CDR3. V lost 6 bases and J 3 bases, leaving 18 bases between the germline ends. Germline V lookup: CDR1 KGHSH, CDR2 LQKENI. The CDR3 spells CASSTGSHNGYEQYF. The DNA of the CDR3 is TGTGCCAGCTCTACCGGGTCACATAATGGCTACGAGCAGTACTTC.

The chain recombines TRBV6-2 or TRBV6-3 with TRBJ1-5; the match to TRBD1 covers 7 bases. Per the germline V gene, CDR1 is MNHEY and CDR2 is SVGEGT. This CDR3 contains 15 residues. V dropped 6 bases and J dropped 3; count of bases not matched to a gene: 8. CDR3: CASRQPGQSNQPQHF. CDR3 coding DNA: TGTGCCAGCAGACAGCCGGGACAGTCCAATCAGCCCCAGCATTTT.

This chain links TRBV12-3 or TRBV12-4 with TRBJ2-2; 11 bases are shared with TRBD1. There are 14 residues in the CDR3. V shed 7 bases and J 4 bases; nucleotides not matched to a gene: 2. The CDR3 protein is CASKGTGGTGELFF. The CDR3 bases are TGTGCCAGCAAAGGGACAGGGGGCACCGGGGAGCTGTTTTTT.

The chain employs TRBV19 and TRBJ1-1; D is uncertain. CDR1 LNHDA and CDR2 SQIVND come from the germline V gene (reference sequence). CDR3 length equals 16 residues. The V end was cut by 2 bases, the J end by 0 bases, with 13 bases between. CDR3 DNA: TGTGCCAGTAGTATAACGGGAGGACGCCTGAACACTGAAGCTTTCTTT. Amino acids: CASSITGGRLNTEAFF. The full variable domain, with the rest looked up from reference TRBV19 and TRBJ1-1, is DGGITQSPKYLFRKEGQNVTLSCEQNLNHDAMYWYRQDPGQGLRLIYYSQIVNDFQKGDIAEGYSVSREKKESFPLTVTSAQKNPTAFYLCASSITGGRLNTEAFFGQGTRLTVV.

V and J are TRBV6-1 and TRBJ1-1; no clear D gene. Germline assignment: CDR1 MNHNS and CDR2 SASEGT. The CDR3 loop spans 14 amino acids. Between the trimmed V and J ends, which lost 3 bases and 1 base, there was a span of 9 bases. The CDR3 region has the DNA TGTGCCAGCAGTGAGGCAGCTCAGAACACTGAAGCTTTCTTT. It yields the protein CASSEAAQNTEAFF.

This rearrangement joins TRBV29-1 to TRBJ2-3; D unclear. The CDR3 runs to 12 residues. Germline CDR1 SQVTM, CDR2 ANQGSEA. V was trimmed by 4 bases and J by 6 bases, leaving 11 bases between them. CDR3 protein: CSVVGTVDTQYF. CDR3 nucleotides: TGCAGCGTTGTAGGTACAGTTGATACGCAGTATTTT.

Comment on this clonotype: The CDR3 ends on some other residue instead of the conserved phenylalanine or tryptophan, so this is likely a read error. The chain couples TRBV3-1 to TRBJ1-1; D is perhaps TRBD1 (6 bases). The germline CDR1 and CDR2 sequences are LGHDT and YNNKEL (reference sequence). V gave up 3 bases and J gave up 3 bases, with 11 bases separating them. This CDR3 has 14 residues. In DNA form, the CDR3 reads TGTGCCAGCAGCCAGGGGGGCAGGGACACTGAAGCTTTCTAT. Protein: CASSQGGRDTEAFY.

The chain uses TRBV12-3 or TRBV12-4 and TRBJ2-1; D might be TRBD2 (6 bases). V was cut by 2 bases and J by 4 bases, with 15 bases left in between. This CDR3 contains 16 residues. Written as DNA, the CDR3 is TGTGCCAGCAGTTTATCCGGGAGCCTTCCTTACAATGAGCAGTTCTTC. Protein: CASSLSGSLPYNEQFF.

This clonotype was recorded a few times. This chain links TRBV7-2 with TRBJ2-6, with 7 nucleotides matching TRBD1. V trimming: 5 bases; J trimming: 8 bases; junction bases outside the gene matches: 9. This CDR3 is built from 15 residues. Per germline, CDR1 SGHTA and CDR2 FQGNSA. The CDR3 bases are TGTGCCAGCAGCATAGGGACAGTTCGGACCAACGTCCTGACTTTC. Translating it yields CASSIGTVRTNVLTF. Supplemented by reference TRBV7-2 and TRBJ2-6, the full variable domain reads GAGVSQSPSNKVTEKGKDVELRCDPISGHTALYWYRQSLGQGLEFLIYFQGNSAPDKSGLPSDRFSAERTGGSVSTLTIQRTQQEDSAVYLCASSIGTVRTNVLTFGAGSRLTVL.

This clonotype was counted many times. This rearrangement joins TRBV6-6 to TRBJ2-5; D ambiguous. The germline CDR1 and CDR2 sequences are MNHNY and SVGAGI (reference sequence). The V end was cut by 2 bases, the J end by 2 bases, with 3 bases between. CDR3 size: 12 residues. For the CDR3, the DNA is TGTGCCAGCAGTTACCTTCAAGAGACCCAGTACTTC. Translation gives CASSYLQETQYF.